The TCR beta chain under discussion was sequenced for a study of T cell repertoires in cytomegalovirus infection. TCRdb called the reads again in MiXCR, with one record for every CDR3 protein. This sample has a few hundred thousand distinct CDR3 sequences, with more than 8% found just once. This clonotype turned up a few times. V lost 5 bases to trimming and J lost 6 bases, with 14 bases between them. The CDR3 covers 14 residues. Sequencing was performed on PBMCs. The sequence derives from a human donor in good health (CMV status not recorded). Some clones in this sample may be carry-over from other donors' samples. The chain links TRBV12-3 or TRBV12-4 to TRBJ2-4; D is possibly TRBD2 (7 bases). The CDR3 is CASSGGGIGNIQYF. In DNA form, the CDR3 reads TGTGCCAGCAGTGGGGGGGGCATCGGAAACATTCAGTACTTC.